The 14 T cell receptor beta chains in this list originate from one sample, sequenced in a study of blood T cell repertoires in COVID-19. Clones were read by immunoSEQ multiplex PCR, and TCRdb kept only the in-frame ones, dropping some. Of about 200,000 clones listed, around four fifths are singletons. The sample consisted of PBMCs or T cells enriched from blood (not recorded which). These receptors originate from a man aged 35 to 55 who had recovered from COVID-19.

The V call is TRBV5-1, the J call TRBJ2-5; 10 nucleotides align to TRBD2. This CDR3 is built from 17 residues. Trimming removed 0 bases from V and 4 bases from J; junction bases left unmatched: 9. CDR1 and CDR2 (germline): SGHRS, YFSETQ. The CDR3, as DNA: TGCGCCAGCAGCTTGGCCAGTCTAGCGGGAGCGGGAGAGACCCAGTACTTC. This gives the protein CASSLASLAGAGETQYF.

The gene calls are TRBV5-1 and TRBJ1-3, with 7 nucleotides matching TRBD1. CDR3 size: 17 residues. Germline V gene lookup returns CDR1 SGHRS and CDR2 YFSETQ. V trimming: 4 bases; J trimming: 0 bases; junction bases outside the gene matches: 10. CDR3 sequence: CASSLAGQLSSGNTIYF. The CDR3 bases are TGCGCCAGCAGCCTGGCGGGACAGCTAAGCTCTGGAAACACCATATATTTT.

The rearrangement joins TRBV5-1 to TRBJ2-5; TRBD2 matches 9 bases. The length of the CDR3 is 16 residues. Germline trimming cut 2 bases from V and 9 bases from J; bases unmatched to any gene: 14. Germline loops: CDR1 SGHRS, CDR2 YFSETQ. The CDR3 loop reads CASSLSTSGYHPAQYF. The CDR3 DNA follows: TGCGCCAGCAGCTTATCGACTAGCGGATACCACCCCGCCCAGTACTTC.

The chain couples TRBV11-2 to TRBJ2-1; 12 positions agree with TRBD2. This CDR3 is 15 amino acids long. Per germline, CDR1 SGHAT and CDR2 FQNNGV. J gave up 7 bases and V 5 bases, and 6 bases lay outside the gene matches. The CDR3: CASSPSSGRGNEQFF. The CDR3 nucleotides read TGTGCCAGCAGCCCATCTAGCGGGAGGGGGAATGAGCAGTTCTTC.

The chain is built from TRBV5-8 and TRBJ1-2, with TRBD1 matching 9 bases. This CDR3 contains 16 residues. With V trimmed by 4 bases and J by 4 bases, 11 bases remained unmatched. Per germline, CDR1 SGHTS and CDR2 YDEGEE. The CDR3: CASSTQNRDRVYGYTF. Here the CDR3 DNA reads TGTGCCAGCAGCACTCAGAACCGGGACAGGGTCTATGGCTACACCTTC.

CDR3 sequence (DNA): TGCAGCGTCCTCCTCGGCGGGTTTAACTATGGCTACACCTTC. Protein product: CSVLLGGFNYGYTF. The genes are TRBV29-1 and TRBJ1-2; D is undetermined. In germline, CDR1 is SQVTM, CDR2 ANQGSEA. The CDR3 sequence is 14 residues long. V was clipped by 6 bases and J by 1 base, with 15 bases between them. Looking up the rest from reference TRBV29-1 and TRBJ1-2 gives the full variable domain: SAVISQKPSRDICQRGTSLTIQCQVDSQVTMMFWYRQQPGQSLTLIATANQGSEATYESGFVIDKFPISRPNLTFSTLTVSNMSPEDSSIYLCSVLLGGFNYGYTFGSGTRLTVV.

The chain is built from TRBV12-3 or TRBV12-4 and TRBJ1-5, with D unresolved. CDR3 size: 12 residues. V was shortened by 7 bases and J by 5 bases, with 9 bases between the two germline ends. CDR3 region: CASTSGYQPQHF. CDR3 sequence (DNA): TGTGCCAGCACCTCAGGCTATCAGCCCCAGCATTTT.

This rearrangement joins TRBV29-1 to TRBJ2-7; tentatively, D is TRBD1 (6 bases). Trimming removed 7 bases from V and 7 bases from J, with 14 bases in between. The CDR3 sequence is 11 residues long. Germline V gene data show CDR1 as SQVTM and CDR2 as ANQGSEA. CDR3 bases: TGCAGCGGGGCGGACAGCGCGGAGCAGTACTTC. It encodes CSGADSAEQYF.

The V call is TRBV29-1, the J call TRBJ2-1, with a weak D call TRBD2 (5 bases). The germline V and J ends were trimmed by 6 bases and 8 bases, with 11 bases remaining between them. CDR1 and CDR2 from the germline V gene are SQVTM and ANQGSEA. The CDR3 spans 11 residues. CDR3 in amino acids: CSVATSDEQFF. CDR3 nucleotide sequence: TGCAGCGTCGCAACTAGTGATGAGCAGTTCTTC.

The rearrangement uses TRBV15 and TRBJ2-2, with a weak D call TRBD1 (6 bases). This CDR3 is 13 amino acids long. From germline, CDR1 is LNHNV and CDR2 YYDKDF (reference sequence). Trimming stripped 2 bases from V and 10 bases from J, with 11 bases between. DNA for the CDR3: TGTGCCACCAGCAGAAACAGGGATATGGAGCTGTTTTTT. Amino acid sequence: CATSRNRDMELFF. Together with reference TRBV15 and TRBJ2-2, the CDR3 gives the full variable domain: DAMVIQNPRYQVTQFGKPVTLSCSQTLNHNVMYWYQQKSSQAPKLLFHYYDKDFNNEADTPDNFQSRRPNTSFCFLDIRSPGLGDTAMYLCATSRNRDMELFFGEGSRLTVL.

This chain connects TRBV6-5 to TRBJ2-7; tentatively, D is TRBD1 (6 bases). Trimming cost V 2 bases and J 6 bases, with 14 bases left between them. Germline CDR1 reads MNHEY; CDR2 reads SVGAGI. The CDR3 runs to 14 residues. This CDR3 reads CASSYQKTGTEQYF. CDR3 DNA sequence: TGTGCCAGCAGTTACCAGAAGACAGGAACCGAGCAGTACTTC.

The chain carries TRBV7-3 and TRBJ2-5, with TRBD1 matching 11 bases. This CDR3 contains 15 residues. The V gene's germline CDR1 is SGHTA and CDR2 FQGTGA. J was trimmed by 3 bases and V by 5 bases; bases with no gene match: 5. The CDR3, as DNA: TGTGCCAGCAGCCAGGGACAGGGGGACAAAGAGACCCAGTACTTC. Encoded protein: CASSQGQGDKETQYF.

This clone was detected only once. The V call is TRBV30, the J call TRBJ1-1; TRBD1 aligns across 8 bases. CDR1 GTSNPN and CDR2 SVGIG come from the germline V gene (reference sequence). CDR3 length: 13 residues. V lost 3 bases, J lost 4 bases, and 4 bases stayed unmatched. In nucleotides, the CDR3 is TGTGCCTGGAGCCCAACAGGGGGCACTGAAGCTTTCTTT. Translated: CAWSPTGGTEAFF.

V gene TRBV7-9 combines with J gene TRBJ2-3, with TRBD2 as a possible D gene (5 bases). The CDR3 sequence is 15 residues long. The V and J ends lost 2 bases and 0 bases respectively, with 9 bases between them. CDR1 is SEHNR, CDR2 FQNEAQ, per germline (reference sequence). The CDR3 nucleotides read TGTGCCAGCAGCTTAAGTGCGGGTAGCACAGATACGCAGTATTTT. This codes for CASSLSAGSTDTQYF.